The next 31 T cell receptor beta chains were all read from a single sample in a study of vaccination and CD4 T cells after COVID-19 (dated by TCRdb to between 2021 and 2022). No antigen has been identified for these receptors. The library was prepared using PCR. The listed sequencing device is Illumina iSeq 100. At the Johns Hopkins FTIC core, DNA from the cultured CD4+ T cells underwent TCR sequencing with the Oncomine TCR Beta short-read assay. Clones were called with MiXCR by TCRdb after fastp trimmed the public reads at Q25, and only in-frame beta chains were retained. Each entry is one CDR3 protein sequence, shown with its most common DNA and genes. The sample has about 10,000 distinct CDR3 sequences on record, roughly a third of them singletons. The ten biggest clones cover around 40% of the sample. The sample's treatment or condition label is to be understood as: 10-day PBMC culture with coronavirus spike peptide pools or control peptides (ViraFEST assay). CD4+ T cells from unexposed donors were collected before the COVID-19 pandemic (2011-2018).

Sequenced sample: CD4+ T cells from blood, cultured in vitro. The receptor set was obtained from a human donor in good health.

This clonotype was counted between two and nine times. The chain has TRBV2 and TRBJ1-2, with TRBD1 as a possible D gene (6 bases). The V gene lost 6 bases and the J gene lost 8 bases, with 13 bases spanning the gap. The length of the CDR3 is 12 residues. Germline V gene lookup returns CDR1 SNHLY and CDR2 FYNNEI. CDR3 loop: CASRRGVSGYTF. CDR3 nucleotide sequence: TGTGCCAGCAGGAGGGGGGTGTCCGGCTACACCTTC. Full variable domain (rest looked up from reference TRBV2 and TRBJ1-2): EPEVTQTPSHQVTQMGQEVILRCVPISNHLYFYWYRQILGQKVEFLVSFYNNEISEKSEIFDDQFSVERPDGSNFTLKIRSTKLEDSAMYFCASRRGVSGYTFGSGTRLTVV.

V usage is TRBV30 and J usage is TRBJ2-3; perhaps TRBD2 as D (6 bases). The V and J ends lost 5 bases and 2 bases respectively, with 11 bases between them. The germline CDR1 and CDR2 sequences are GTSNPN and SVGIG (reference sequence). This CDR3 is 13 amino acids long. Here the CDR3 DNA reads TGTGCCTGGGGACTAATGTTCACAGATACGCAGTATTTT. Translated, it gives CAWGLMFTDTQYF.

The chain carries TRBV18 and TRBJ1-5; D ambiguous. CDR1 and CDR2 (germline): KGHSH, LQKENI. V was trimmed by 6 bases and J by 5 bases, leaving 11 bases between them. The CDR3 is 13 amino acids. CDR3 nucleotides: TGTGCCAGCTCTCCGGGTTTAGATCAGCCCCAGCATTTT. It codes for CASSPGLDQPQHF.

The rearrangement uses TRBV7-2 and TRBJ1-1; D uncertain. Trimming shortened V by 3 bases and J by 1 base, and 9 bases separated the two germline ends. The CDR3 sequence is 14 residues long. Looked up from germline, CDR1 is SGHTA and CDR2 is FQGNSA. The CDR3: CASSLGLGNTEAFF. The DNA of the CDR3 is TGTGCCAGCAGCTTGGGGTTGGGGAACACTGAAGCTTTCTTT.

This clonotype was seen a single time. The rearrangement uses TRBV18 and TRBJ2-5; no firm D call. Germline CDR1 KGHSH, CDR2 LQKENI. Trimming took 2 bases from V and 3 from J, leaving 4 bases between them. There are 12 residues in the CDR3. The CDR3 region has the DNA TGTGCCAGCTCACCAGTGGAAGAGACCCAGTACTTC. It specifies CASSPVEETQYF.

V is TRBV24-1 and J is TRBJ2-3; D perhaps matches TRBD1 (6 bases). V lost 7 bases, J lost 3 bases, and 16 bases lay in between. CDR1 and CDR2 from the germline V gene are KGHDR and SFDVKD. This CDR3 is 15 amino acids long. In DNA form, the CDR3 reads TGTGCCACCAGCCCAAACAGGGCAGGGACAGATACGCAGTATTTT. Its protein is CATSPNRAGTDTQYF.

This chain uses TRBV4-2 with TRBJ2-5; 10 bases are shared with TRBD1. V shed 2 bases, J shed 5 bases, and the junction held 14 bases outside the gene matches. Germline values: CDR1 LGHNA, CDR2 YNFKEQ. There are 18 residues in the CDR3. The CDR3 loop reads CASSQTRRDRGIPETQYF. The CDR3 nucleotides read TGTGCCAGCAGCCAAACACGGAGGGACAGGGGCATTCCGGAGACCCAGTACTTC.

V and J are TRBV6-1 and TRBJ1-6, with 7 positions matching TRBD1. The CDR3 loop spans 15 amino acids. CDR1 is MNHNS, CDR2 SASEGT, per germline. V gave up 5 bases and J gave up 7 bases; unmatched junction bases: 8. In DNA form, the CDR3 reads TGTGCCAGCAGTATCGGACAGGTTAGGAATTCACCCCTCCACTTT. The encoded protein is CASSIGQVRNSPLHF.

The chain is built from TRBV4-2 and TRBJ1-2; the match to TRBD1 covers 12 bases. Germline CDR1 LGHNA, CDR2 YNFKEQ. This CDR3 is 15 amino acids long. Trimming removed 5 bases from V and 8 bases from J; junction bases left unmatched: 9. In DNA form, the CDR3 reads TGTGCCAGCAGCACCCTCCCCGGGACAGGGGGCGGCTACACCTTC. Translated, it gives CASSTLPGTGGGYTF.

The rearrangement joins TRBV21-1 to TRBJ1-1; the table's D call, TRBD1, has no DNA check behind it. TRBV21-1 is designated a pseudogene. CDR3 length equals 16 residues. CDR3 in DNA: TGTGCCAGCAGCAAAGACGAGGACAGGATGAACACTGAAGCTTTCTTT. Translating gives CASSKDEDRMNTEAFF.

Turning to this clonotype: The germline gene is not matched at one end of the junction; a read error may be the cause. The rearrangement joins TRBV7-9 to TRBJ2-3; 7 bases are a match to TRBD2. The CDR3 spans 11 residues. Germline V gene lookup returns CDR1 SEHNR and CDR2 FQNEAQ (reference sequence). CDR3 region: CASSLEAGSLF. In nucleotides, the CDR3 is TGTGCCAGCAGCTTGGAAGCGGGGAGCCTTTTT. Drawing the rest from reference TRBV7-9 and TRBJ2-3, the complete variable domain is DTGVSQNPRHKITKRGQNVTFRCDPISEHNRLYWYRQTLGQGPEFLTYFQNEAQLEKSRLLSDRFSAERPKGSFSTLEIQRTEQGDSAMYLCASSLEAGSLFGPGTRLTVL.

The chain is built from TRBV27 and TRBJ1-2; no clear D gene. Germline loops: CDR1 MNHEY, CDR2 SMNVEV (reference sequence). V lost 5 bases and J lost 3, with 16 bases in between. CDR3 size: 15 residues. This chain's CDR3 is CASSALRKGDYGYTF. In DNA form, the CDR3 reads TGTGCCAGCAGTGCTTTGAGAAAGGGTGACTATGGCTACACCTTC.

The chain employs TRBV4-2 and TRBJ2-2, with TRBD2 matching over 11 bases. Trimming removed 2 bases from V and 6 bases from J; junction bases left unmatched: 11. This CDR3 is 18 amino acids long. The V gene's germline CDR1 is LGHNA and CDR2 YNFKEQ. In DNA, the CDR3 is TGTGCCAGCAGCCAAACCGGGACTAGCGGAGGATCCGCCGGGGAGCTGTTTTTT. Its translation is CASSQTGTSGGSAGELFF.

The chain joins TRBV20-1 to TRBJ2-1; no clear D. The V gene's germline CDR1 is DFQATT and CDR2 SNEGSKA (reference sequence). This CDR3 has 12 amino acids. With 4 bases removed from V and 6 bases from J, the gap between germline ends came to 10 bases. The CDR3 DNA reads TGCAGTGCTAAGGTTATTAGCAATGAGCAGTTCTTC. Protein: CSAKVISNEQFF.

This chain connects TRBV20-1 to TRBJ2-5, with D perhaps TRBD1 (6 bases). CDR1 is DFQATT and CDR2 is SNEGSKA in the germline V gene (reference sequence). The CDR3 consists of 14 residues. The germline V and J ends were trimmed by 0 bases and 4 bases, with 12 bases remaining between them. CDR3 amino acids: CSARDRGWSETQYF. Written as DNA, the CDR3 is TGCAGTGCTAGAGACAGGGGATGGTCAGAGACCCAGTACTTC.

CDR3 in amino acids: CASSQEPGKAFF. As DNA, the CDR3 is TGTGCCAGCAGCCAAGAACCAGGTAAAGCTTTCTTT. The chain uses TRBV3-1 and TRBJ1-1, with D unclear. V gave up 0 bases and J gave up 9 bases, with 8 bases separating them. The germline gives CDR1 LGHDT, CDR2 YNNKEL (reference sequence). This CDR3 contains 12 residues.

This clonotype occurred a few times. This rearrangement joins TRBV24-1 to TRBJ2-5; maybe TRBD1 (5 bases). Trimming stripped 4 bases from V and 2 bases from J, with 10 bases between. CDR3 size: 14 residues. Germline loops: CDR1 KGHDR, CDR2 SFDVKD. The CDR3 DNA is TGTGCCACCAGTGACTCGACAGCGCAAGAGACCCAGTACTTC. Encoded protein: CATSDSTAQETQYF.

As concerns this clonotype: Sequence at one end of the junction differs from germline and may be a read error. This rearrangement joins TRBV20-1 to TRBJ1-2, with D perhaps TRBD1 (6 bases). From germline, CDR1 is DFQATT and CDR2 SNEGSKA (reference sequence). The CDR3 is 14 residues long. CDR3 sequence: CSARSPRGVGGYAF. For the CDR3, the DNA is TGCAGTGCTAGATCCCCGCGGGGCGTGGGGGGCTACGCCTTC.

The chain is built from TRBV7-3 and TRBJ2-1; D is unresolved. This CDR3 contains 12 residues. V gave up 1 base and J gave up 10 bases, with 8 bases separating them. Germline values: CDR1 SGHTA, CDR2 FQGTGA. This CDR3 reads CASSLSLGEQFF. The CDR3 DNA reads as TGTGCCAGCAGCTTAAGTTTGGGGGAGCAGTTCTTC.

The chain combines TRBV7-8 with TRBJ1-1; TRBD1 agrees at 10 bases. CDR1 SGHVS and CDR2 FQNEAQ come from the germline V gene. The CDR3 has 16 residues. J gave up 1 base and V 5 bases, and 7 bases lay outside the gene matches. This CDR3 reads CASSRRDRGSNTEAFF. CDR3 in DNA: TGTGCCAGCAGCCGCCGGGACAGGGGTTCGAACACTGAAGCTTTCTTT.

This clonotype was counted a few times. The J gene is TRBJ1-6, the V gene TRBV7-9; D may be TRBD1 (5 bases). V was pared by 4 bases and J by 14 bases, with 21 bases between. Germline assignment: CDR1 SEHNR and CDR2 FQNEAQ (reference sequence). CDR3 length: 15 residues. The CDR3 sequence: CASSSAGTGPMALHF. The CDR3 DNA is TGTGCCAGCAGCTCTGCCGGGACGGGGCCTATGGCCCTCCACTTT.

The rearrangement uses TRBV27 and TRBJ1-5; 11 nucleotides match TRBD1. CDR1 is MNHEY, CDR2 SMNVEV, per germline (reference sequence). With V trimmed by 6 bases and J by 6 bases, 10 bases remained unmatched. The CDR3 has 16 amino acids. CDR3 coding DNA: TGTGCCAGCAGGTTGGGACAGGGGGAAATGGGTCAGCCCCAGCATTTT. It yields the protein CASRLGQGEMGQPQHF.

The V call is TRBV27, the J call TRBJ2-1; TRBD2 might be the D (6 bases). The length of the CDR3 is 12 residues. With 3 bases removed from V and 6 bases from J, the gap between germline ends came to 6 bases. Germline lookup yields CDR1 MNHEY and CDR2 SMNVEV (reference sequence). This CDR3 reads CASSFSGNEQFF. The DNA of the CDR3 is TGTGCCAGCAGTTTTAGCGGCAATGAGCAGTTCTTC.

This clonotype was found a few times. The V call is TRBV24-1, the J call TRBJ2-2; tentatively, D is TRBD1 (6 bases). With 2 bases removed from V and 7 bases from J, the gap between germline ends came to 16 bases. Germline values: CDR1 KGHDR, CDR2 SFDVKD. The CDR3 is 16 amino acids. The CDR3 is CATSDSADRIGGELFF. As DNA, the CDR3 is TGTGCCACCAGTGATTCCGCGGACAGAATCGGCGGGGAGCTGTTTTTT.

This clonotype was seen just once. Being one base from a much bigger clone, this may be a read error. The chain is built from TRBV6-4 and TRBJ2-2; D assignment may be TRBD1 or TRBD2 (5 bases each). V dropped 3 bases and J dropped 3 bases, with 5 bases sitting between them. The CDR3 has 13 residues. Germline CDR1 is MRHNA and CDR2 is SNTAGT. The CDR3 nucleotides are TGTGCCAGCAGTGAGGGGGACACCGGGGAGCTGTTTTTT. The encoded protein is CASSEGDTGELFF.

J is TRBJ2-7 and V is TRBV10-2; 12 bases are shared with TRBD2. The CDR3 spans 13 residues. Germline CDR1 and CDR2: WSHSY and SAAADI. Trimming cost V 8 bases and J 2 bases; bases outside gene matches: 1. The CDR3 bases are TGCGCCAGCCGGACTAGCGGGGCCTACGAGCAGTACTTC. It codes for CASRTSGAYEQYF.

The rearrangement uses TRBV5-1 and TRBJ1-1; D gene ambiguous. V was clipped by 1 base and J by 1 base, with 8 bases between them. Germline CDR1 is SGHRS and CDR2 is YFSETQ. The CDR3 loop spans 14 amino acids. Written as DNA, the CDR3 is TGCGCCAGCAGCTTGTCGGGCACGAACACTGAAGCTTTCTTT. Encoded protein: CASSLSGTNTEAFF.

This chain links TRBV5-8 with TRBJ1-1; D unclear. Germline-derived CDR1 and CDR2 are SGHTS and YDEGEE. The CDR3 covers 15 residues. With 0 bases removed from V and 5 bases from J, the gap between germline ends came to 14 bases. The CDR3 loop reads CASSLDVTRVTEAFF. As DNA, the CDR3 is TGTGCCAGCAGCTTGGATGTGACGAGGGTAACTGAAGCTTTCTTT.

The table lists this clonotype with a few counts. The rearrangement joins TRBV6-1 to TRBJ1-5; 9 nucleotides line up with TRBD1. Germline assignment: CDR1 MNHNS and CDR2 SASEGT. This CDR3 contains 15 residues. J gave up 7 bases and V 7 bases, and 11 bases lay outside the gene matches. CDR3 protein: CASTKKQGAEQPQHF. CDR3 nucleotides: TGTGCCAGCACCAAAAAACAGGGGGCGGAGCAGCCCCAGCATTTT.

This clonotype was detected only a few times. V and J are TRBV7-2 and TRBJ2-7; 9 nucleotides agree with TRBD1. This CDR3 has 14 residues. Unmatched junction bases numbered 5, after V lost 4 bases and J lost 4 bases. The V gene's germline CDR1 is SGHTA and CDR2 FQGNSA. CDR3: CASSYGTGIYEQYF. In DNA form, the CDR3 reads TGTGCCAGCAGCTACGGGACAGGGATTTACGAGCAGTACTTC.

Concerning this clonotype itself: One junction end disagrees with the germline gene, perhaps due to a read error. The DNA for the CDR3 is TGTGCCAGCAGCCCCAGGGTTCAGGGCCTTCGATTC. Its protein is CASSPRVQGLRF. The J gene is TRBJ2-7, the V gene TRBV5-8, with D perhaps matching TRBD1 (5 bases). The CDR3 loop spans 12 amino acids. In germline, CDR1 is SGHTS, CDR2 YDEGEE.